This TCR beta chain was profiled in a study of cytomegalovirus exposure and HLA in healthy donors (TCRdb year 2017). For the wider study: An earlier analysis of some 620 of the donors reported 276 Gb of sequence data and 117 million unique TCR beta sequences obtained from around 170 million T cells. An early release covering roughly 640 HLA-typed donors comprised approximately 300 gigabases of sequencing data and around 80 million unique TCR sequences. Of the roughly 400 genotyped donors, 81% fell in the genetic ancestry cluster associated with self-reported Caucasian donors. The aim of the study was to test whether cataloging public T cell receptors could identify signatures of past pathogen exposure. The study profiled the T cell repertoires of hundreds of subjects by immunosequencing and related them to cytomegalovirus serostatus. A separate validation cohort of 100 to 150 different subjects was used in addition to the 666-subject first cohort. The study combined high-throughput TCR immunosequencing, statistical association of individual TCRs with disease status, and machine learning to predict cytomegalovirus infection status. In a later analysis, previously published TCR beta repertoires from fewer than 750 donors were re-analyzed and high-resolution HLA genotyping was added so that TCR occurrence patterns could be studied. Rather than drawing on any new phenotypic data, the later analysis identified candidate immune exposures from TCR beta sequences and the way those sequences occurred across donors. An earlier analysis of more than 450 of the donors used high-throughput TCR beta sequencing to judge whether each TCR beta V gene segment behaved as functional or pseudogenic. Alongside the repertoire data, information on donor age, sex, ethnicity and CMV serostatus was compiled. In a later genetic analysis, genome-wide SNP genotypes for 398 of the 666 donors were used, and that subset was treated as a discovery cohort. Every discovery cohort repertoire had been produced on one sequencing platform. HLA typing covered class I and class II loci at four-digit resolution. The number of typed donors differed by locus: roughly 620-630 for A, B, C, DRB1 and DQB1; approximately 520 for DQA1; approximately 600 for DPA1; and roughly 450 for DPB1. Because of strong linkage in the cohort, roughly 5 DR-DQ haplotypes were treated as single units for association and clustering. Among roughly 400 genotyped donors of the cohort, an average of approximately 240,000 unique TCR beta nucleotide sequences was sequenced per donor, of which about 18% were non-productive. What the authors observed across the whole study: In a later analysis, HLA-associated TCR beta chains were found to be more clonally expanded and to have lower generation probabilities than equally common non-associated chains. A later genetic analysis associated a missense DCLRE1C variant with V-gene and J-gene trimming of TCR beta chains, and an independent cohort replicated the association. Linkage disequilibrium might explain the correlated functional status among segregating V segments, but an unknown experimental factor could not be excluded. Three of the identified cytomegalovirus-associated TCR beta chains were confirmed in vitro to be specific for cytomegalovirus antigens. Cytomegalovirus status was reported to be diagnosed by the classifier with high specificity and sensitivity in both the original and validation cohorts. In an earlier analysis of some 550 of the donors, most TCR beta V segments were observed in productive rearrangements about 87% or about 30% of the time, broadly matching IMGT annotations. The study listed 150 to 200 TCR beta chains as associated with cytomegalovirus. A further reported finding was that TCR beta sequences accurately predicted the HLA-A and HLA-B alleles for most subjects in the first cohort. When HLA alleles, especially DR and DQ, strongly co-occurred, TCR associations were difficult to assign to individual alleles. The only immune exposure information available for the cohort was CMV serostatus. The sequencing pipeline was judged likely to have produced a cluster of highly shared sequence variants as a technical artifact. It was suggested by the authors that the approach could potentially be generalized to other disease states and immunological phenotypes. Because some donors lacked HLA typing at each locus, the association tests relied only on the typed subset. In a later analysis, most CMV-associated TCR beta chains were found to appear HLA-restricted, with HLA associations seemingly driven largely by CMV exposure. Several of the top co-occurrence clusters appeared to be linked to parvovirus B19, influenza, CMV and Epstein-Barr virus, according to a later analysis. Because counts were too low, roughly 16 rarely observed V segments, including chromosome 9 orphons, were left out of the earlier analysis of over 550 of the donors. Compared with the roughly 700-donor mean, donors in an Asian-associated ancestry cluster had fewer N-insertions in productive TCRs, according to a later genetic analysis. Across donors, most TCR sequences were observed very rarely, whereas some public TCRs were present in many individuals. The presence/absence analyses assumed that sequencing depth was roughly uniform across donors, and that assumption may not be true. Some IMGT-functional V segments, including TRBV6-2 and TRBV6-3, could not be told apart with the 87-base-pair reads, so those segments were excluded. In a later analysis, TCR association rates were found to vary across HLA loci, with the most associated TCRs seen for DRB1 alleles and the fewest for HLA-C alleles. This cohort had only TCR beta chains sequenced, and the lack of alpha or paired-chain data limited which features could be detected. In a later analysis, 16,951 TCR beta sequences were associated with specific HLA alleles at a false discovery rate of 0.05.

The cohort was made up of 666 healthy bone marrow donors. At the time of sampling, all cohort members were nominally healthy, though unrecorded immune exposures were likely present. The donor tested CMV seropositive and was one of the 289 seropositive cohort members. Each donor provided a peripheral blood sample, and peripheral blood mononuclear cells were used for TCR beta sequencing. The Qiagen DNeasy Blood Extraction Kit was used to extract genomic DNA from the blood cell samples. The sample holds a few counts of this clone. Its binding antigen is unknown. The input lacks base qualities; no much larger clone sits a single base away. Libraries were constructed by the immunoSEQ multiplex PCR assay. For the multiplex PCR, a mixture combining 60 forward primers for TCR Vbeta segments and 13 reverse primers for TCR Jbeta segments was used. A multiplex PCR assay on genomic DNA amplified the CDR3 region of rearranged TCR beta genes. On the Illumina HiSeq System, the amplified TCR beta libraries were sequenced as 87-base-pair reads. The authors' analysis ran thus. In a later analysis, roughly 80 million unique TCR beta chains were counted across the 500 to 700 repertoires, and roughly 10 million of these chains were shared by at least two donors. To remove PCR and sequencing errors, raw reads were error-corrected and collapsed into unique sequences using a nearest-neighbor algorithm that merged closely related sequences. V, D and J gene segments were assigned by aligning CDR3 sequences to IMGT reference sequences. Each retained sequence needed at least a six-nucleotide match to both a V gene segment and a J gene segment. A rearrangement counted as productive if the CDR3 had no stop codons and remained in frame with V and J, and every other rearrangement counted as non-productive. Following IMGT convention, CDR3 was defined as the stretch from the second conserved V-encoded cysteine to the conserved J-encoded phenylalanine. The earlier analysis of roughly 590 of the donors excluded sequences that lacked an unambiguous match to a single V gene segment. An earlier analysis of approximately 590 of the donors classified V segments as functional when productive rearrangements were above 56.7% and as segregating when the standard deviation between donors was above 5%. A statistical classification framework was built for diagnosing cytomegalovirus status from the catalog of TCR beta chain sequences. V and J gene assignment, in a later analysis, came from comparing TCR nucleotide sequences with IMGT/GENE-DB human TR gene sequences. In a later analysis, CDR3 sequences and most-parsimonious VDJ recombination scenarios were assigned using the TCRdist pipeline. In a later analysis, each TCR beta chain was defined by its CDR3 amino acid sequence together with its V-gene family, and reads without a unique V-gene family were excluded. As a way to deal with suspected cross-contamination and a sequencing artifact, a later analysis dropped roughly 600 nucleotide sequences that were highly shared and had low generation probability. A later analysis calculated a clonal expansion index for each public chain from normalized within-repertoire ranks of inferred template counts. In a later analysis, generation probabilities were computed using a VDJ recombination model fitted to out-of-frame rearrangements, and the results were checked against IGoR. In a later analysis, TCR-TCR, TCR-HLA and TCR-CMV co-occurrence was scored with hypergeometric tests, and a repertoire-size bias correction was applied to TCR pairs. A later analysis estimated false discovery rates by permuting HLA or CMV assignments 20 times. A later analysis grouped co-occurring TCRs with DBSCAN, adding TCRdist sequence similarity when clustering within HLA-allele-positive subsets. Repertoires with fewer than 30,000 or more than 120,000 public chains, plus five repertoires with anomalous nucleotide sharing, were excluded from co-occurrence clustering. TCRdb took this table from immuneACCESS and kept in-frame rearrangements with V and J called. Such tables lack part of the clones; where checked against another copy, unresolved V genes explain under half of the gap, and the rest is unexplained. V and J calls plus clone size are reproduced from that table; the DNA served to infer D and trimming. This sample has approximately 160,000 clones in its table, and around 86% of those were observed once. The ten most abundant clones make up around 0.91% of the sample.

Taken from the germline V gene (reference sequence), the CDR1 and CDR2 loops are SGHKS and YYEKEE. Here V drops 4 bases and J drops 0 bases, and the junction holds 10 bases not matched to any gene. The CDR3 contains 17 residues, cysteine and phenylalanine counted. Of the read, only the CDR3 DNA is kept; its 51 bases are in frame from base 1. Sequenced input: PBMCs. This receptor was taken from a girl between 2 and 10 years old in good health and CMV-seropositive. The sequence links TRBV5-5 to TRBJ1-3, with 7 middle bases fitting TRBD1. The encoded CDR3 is CASSSNDRVNSGNTIYF. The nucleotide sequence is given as TGTGCCAGCAGCAGCAACGACAGGGTTAACTCTGGAAACACCATATATTTT.